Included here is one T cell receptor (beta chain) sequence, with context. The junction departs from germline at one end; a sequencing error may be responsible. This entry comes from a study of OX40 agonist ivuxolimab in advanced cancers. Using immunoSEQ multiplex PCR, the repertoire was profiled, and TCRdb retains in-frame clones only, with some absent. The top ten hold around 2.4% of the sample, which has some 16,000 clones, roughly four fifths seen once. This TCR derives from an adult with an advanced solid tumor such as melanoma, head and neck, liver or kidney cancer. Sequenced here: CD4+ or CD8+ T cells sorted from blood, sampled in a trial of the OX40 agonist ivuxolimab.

CDR3 in amino acids: CASSFGQRQHF. The CDR3 nucleotides read TGTGCCAGCAGCTTTGGACAGCGCCAGCATTTT. The V call is TRBV5-8, the J call TRBJ1-5; D might be TRBD1 (6 bases). The CDR3 has 11 amino acids. Germline values: CDR1 SGHTS, CDR2 YDEGEE.